These 18 T cell receptor beta chains share one sample of origin, sequenced in a study of blood T cell repertoires in COVID-19. Profiling relied on immunoSEQ multiplex PCR, and the TCRdb table lists in-frame clones only, not all of them. The sample records about 250,000 clones, 65% to 85% being singletons. Sequencing was carried out using peripheral blood. Source of these receptors: a man at least 80 years old with acute or convalescent COVID-19.

This chain joins TRBV6-5 and TRBJ2-3; TRBD1 matches 7 bases. The V segment lost 7 bases and the J segment 1 base; nucleotides outside the gene matches: 8. Looked up from germline, CDR1 is MNHEY and CDR2 is SVGAGI. This CDR3 is built from 15 residues. The CDR3 spells CASTRQGQGTDTQYF. The CDR3 bases are TGTGCCAGCACCAGACAGGGCCAGGGCACAGATACGCAGTATTTT.

This chain joins TRBV6-5 and TRBJ1-4, with 8 bases matching TRBD1. The junction had 3 bases not matched to a gene; V was cut back by 5 bases and J by 4 bases. Germline CDR1 and CDR2: MNHEY and SVGAGI. The CDR3 spans 14 residues. In DNA, the CDR3 is TGTGCCAGCAGTCCTGACAGGGGTAATGAAAAACTGTTTTTT. This translates into CASSPDRGNEKLFF.

This rearrangement joins TRBV28 to TRBJ2-7; D not resolved. CDR1 and CDR2 (germline): MDHEN, SYDVKM. The CDR3 is 14 amino acids. Deletions cut 3 bases from V and 3 bases from J, with 12 bases between. The CDR3 region has the DNA TGTGCCAGCAGTTTGGTGTCCGAACTCTACGAGCAGTACTTC. Translated: CASSLVSELYEQYF.

As concerns this clone: One junction end does not reproduce the germline sequence, and a read error may be involved. The V call is TRBV10-2, the J call TRBJ1-4; D gene unclear. Germline values: CDR1 WSHSY, CDR2 SAAADI. CDR3 length equals 9 residues. CDR3 bases: TGCGCCAGCAGACAGAACTCTATTTTT. Encoded protein: CASRQNSIF.

This chain uses TRBV7-2 with TRBJ2-5; maybe TRBD1 (5 bases). V shed 0 bases and J shed 9 bases, with 17 bases lying between them. The CDR3 loop spans 15 amino acids. Germline loops: CDR1 SGHTA, CDR2 FQGNSA. The CDR3 bases are TGTGCCAGCAGCTTAGCGGGTAGGCCTACCAGGGCCCAGTACTTC. Translated: CASSLAGRPTRAQYF.

This chain joins TRBV29-1 and TRBJ2-1, with D unclear. Germline values: CDR1 SQVTM, CDR2 ANQGSEA. This CDR3 comprises 12 residues. Trimming removed 5 bases at V and 8 bases at J, with 13 bases between. DNA of the CDR3: TGCAGCGTTAAGTCAGGTGCATATGAGCAGTTCTTC. Residues: CSVKSGAYEQFF.

This chain connects TRBV2 to TRBJ2-3; TRBD2 matches 8 bases. Germline V gives CDR1 SNHLY, CDR2 FYNNEI. CDR3 length: 15 residues. Trimming at V came to 5 bases and at J to 6 bases, leaving 10 bases not matched to a gene. The CDR3: CASSLLTSVRDTQYF. CDR3 in DNA: TGTGCCAGCAGTTTACTGACTAGCGTCCGGGATACGCAGTATTTT. Drawing the rest from reference TRBV2 and TRBJ2-3, the complete variable domain is EPEVTQTPSHQVTQMGQEVILRCVPISNHLYFYWYRQILGQKVEFLVSFYNNEISEKSEIFDDQFSVERPDGSNFTLKIRSTKLEDSAMYFCASSLLTSVRDTQYFGPGTRLTVL.

The rearrangement uses TRBV5-5 and TRBJ1-1; weak D call: TRBD1 (6 bases). The CDR3 totals 17 residues. V was trimmed by 4 bases and J by 0 bases, leaving 19 bases between them. Germline V gene sequence: CDR1 SGHKS, CDR2 YYEKEE (reference sequence). The CDR3, as DNA: TGTGCCAGCAGCCCGTTAGGGGGTACCTTCATGAACACTGAAGCTTTCTTT. Encoded protein: CASSPLGGTFMNTEAFF.

V gene TRBV6-5 combines with J gene TRBJ2-7; 8 bases are a match to TRBD2. This CDR3 region has 14 residues. The V gene end was trimmed by 6 bases and the J gene end by 4 bases; junction bases not matched to a gene: 8. Germline V CDR1 and CDR2: MNHEY, SVGAGI. CDR3 nucleotide sequence: TGTGCCAGCAGACCAAGCGGGAGACTGTACGAGCAGTACTTC. Residues: CASRPSGRLYEQYF.

The V call is TRBV6-6, the J call TRBJ2-5; no reliable D call. V was cut by 0 bases and J by 5 bases, with 4 bases left in between. The CDR3 spans 12 residues. CDR1 is MNHNY, CDR2 SVGAGI, per germline (reference sequence). The CDR3 spells CASSYSGETQYF. For the CDR3, the DNA is TGTGCCAGCAGTTACTCGGGCGAGACCCAGTACTTC.

This chain joins TRBV3-1 (or the pseudogene TRBV3-2) and TRBJ2-2; 8 bases map to TRBD1. This CDR3 comprises 15 residues. Trimming cost V 4 bases and J 6 bases; bases outside gene matches: 7. Germline loops: CDR1 LGHDT, CDR2 YNNKEL (reference sequence). CDR3 loop: CASSLMTGVAGELFF. The DNA for the CDR3 is TGTGCCAGCAGCCTCATGACAGGGGTTGCCGGGGAGCTGTTTTTT.

The chain employs TRBV30 and TRBJ2-7, with 8 bases aligning to TRBD2. This CDR3 spans 15 amino acids. Germline V gene lookup returns CDR1 GTSNPN and CDR2 SVGIG (reference sequence). With V trimmed by 2 bases and J by 0 bases, 6 bases remained unmatched. CDR3 sequence (DNA): TGTGCCTGGAGTTACCTTAGCGGGGCCTCCTACGAGCAGTACTTC. Protein sequence: CAWSYLSGASYEQYF.

The rearrangement links TRBV7-8 to TRBJ1-5; TRBD1 might be the D (5 bases). Per germline, CDR1 SGHVS and CDR2 FQNEAQ. The V end lost 5 bases, the J end lost 3 bases, and 14 bases lay between the germline ends. This CDR3 has 15 amino acids. The DNA for the CDR3 is TGTGCCAGCAGCACATATTCGGGGGACAATCAGCCCCAGCATTTT. It is translated as CASSTYSGDNQPQHF.

V is TRBV2 and J is TRBJ2-5, with 9 nucleotides matching TRBD2. In germline, CDR1 is SNHLY, CDR2 FYNNEI. This CDR3 has 15 amino acids. The V segment lost 8 bases and the J segment 5 bases; nucleotides outside the gene matches: 12. CDR3: CASAARGGREETQYF. CDR3 coding DNA: TGTGCCAGCGCCGCGCGGGGGGGCCGGGAGGAGACCCAGTACTTC.

This rearrangement joins TRBV7-3 to TRBJ2-2; D remains ambiguous. CDR1 SGHTA and CDR2 FQGTGA come from the germline V gene. V lost 1 base and J lost 6, with 6 bases in between. This CDR3 is built from 13 residues. The CDR3 spells CASSLIRAGELFF. The CDR3 region has the DNA TGTGCCAGCAGCTTAATTCGGGCCGGGGAGCTGTTTTTT.

The rearrangement uses TRBV7-6 and TRBJ2-2, with TRBD2 matching over 7 bases. This CDR3 has 16 amino acids. Germline V gene data show CDR1 as SGHVS and CDR2 as FNYEAQ. The ends lost 5 bases at V and 5 bases at J; junction bases unmatched: 11. The CDR3 here is CASSPIPGLQTGELFF. CDR3 nucleotide sequence: TGTGCCAGCAGCCCAATACCGGGACTACAGACCGGGGAGCTGTTTTTT.

This clone was seen a handful of times. The chain has TRBV3-1 (or the pseudogene TRBV3-2) and TRBJ2-1; 9 nucleotides line up with TRBD2. The germline CDR1 and CDR2 sequences are LGHDT and YNNKEL (reference sequence). V lost 1 base and J lost 6; bases outside the gene matches: 7. The CDR3 has 16 amino acids. The CDR3 reads CASSQASGIGSNEQFF. The CDR3 bases are TGTGCCAGCAGCCAAGCTAGCGGGATAGGTAGCAATGAGCAGTTCTTC.

The chain uses TRBV4-1 and TRBJ2-6, with TRBD1 matching over 9 bases. V was clipped by 1 base and J by 2 bases; unmatched bases: 6. Germline loops: CDR1 MGHRA, CDR2 YSYEKL. This CDR3 region has 18 residues. For the CDR3, the DNA is TGCGCCAGCAGCCAAGTGGGACAGGGCGTGACTGGGGCCAACGTCCTGACTTTC. Protein product: CASSQVGQGVTGANVLTF.